This record concerns one T cell receptor (beta chain) sequence. The entry originates in a study of patients and donors after allogeneic stem cell transplantation. This CDR3 is built from 16 residues. CDR1 MNHEY and CDR2 SVGAGI come from the germline V gene. The V and J ends lost 2 bases and 8 bases, in that order; junction bases with no gene match: 9. In TCRdb, the RT-PCR reads were re-called with MiXCR into one record per CDR3 protein. In the table there are about a million distinct CDR3 sequences, about 20% of which are singletons. The receptor was isolated from a human donor who was either an allogeneic HSCT recipient or a stem cell or donor lymphocyte infusion donor (not recorded which). It is not recorded whose cells these are; they may come from a transplant donor. The specimen was blood, either unsorted or a sorted T cell fraction (not recorded which). This chain uses TRBV6-5 with TRBJ2-3; 11 bases agree with TRBD2. CDR3 DNA sequence: TGTGCCAGCAGTTACAAACTAGCGGGGGTCGATTTTACGCAGTATTTT. It translates to CASSYKLAGVDFTQYF.